This TCR beta chain was captured by sequencing in a study of T cell responses to AZD1222 COVID-19 vaccine. Whole-study findings and limits: Only a handful of people who got AZD1222 tested seropositive at baseline. The sample set comprised mostly white British donors with more females, and clonal diversity was possibly underestimated. The CD4 TCRs associated with vaccination extended across spike and predominated at 160-218 and 743-854.

Assay: immunoSEQ multiplex PCR; the TCRdb copy retains only in-frame clones and omits some. The sample records nearly 55,000 clones, roughly nine tenths being singletons. In the case of this clone: Its antigen remains unknown.

The TCR originated in an adult who received the AZD1222 COVID-19 vaccine. Material: peripheral blood, obtained 28 days after the second AZD1222 dose.

The CDR3 DNA reads as TGCGCCAGCAGCTTGGGTGGGGGGAACCAACAAGAGACCCAGTACTTC. Its translation is CASSLGGGNQQETQYF. This rearrangement joins TRBV5-1 to TRBJ2-5; a possible D gene is TRBD2 (6 bases). The CDR3 consists of 16 residues. From germline, CDR1 is SGHRS and CDR2 YFSETQ. V was trimmed by 0 bases and J by 2 bases, leaving 14 bases between them.